These 24 T cell receptor beta chains were all obtained from the same sample, sequenced in a study of CD8 T cells in Susac syndrome. RNA was extracted with the RNeasy kit, and a quantity of roughly 0.5 to 1 ug was reverse transcribed using random hexamers. Via MiXCR, TCRdb re-called the immunoSEQ multiplex PCR reads, giving one row per CDR3 protein. This repertoire shows roughly 120,000 distinct CDR3 sequences, approximately 93% found once; its top ten account for more than 0.25%. Specimen: CD8+ T cells from PBMCs. These TCRs come from a human donor with multiple sclerosis.

The chain carries TRBV19 and TRBJ1-1; D might be TRBD1 (5 bases). This CDR3 contains 15 residues. Per germline, CDR1 LNHDA and CDR2 SQIVND (reference sequence). Deletions cut 3 bases from V and 1 base from J, with 12 bases between. CDR3 sequence (DNA): TGTGCCAGTAGTATCCCCTGGCAGGGGAACACTGAAGCTTTCTTT. Translated: CASSIPWQGNTEAFF.

The J gene is TRBJ1-5, the V gene TRBV13; D is unresolved. Trimming pared 3 bases from V and 9 bases from J, leaving 18 bases between. The CDR3 is 15 amino acids. The V gene's germline CDR1 is PRHDT and CDR2 FYEKMQ (reference sequence). CDR3 DNA: TGTGCCAGCAGCTTCTGGGCCCCGCGCCAATCGCCCCAGCATTTT. Protein sequence: CASSFWAPRQSPQHF.

The CDR3 DNA reads TGTGCCTGGAGTTCCGGGGCCAATGCCGGGGAGCTGTTTTTT. This codes for CAWSSGANAGELFF. The V gene is TRBV30, the J gene TRBJ2-2; the D gene could be TRBD1 or TRBD2 (5 bases each). The CDR3 runs 14 residues. Germline assignment: CDR1 GTSNPN and CDR2 SVGIG (reference sequence). The V and J ends lost 2 bases and 6 bases respectively, with 13 bases between them.

This chain uses TRBV29-1 with TRBJ1-2; TRBD1 matches at 8 bases. Trimming took 4 bases from V and 5 from J; bases not matched to a gene: 21. This CDR3 comprises 18 residues. Germline V gene data show CDR1 as SQVTM and CDR2 as ANQGSEA. CDR3 residues: CSVVYTQGDREPIYGYTF. CDR3 nucleotides: TGCAGCGTTGTCTATACACAGGGGGACCGCGAACCCATATATGGCTACACCTTC.

The chain recombines TRBV9 with TRBJ2-2; D gene ambiguous. This CDR3 is built from 12 residues. The V end lost 0 bases, the J end lost 6 bases, and 3 bases lay between the germline ends. Germline CDR1 is SGDLS and CDR2 is YYNGEE. The CDR3: CASSVAPGELFF. The CDR3 DNA sequence: TGTGCCAGCAGCGTAGCTCCCGGGGAGCTGTTTTTT.

The gene calls are TRBV9 and TRBJ1-2; TRBD1 matches 8 bases. The CDR3 covers 14 residues. The junction had 9 bases not matched to a gene; V was cut back by 3 bases and J by 8 bases. The germline CDR1 and CDR2 sequences are SGDLS and YYNGEE. This chain's CDR3 is CASSGTRGLWGYTF. The CDR3 nucleotides read TGTGCCAGCAGCGGAACCAGGGGGCTTTGGGGCTACACCTTC. The full variable domain, in which reference TRBV9 and TRBJ1-2 provide the parts outside the CDR3, is DSGVTQTPKHLITATGQRVTLRCSPRSGDLSVYWYQQSLDQGLQFLIQYYNGEERAKGNILERFSAQQFPDLHSELNLSSLELGDSALYFCASSGTRGLWGYTFGSGTRLTVV.

The chain recombines TRBV10-3 with TRBJ2-1; 8 bases agree with TRBD2. After removal of 3 bases from V and 0 bases from J, the junction contained 4 bases not matched to a gene. This CDR3 is built from 16 residues. The germline gives CDR1 ENHRY, CDR2 SYGVKD. Here the CDR3 DNA reads TGTGCCATCAGTGAAGGCGGGGGGAGCTCCTACAATGAGCAGTTCTTC. Translating gives CAISEGGGSSYNEQFF.

The chain carries TRBV11-2 and TRBJ2-1; unclear D gene. V lost 6 bases and J lost 4, with 16 bases in between. CDR3 size: 15 residues. Germline values: CDR1 SGHAT, CDR2 FQNNGV. CDR3 region: CASRAHPRVYNEQFF. Written as DNA, the CDR3 is TGTGCCAGCAGGGCCCATCCCAGAGTTTACAATGAGCAGTTCTTC.

This clonotype was found once. The V call is TRBV27, the J call TRBJ1-5; D is unclear. V dropped 0 bases and J dropped 4 bases, with 4 bases sitting between them. This CDR3 comprises 13 residues. CDR1 and CDR2 from the germline V gene are MNHEY and SMNVEV (reference sequence). The CDR3 loop is CASSLSANQPQHF. DNA of the CDR3: TGTGCCAGCAGTTTATCGGCAAATCAGCCCCAGCATTTT.

This CDR3 is CASKPRDGAKNIQYF. The DNA for the CDR3 is TGCGCCAGCAAACCCAGGGACGGGGCCAAAAACATTCAGTACTTC. The chain carries TRBV4-1 and TRBJ2-4; D is possibly TRBD1 or TRBD2 (5 bases each). Germline assignment: CDR1 MGHRA and CDR2 YSYEKL. V lost 7 bases and J lost 1, with 14 bases in between. CDR3 length: 15 amino acids.

The chain recombines TRBV7-6 with TRBJ1-5; 9 bases fit TRBD1. Per germline, CDR1 SGHVS and CDR2 FNYEAQ. J was trimmed by 7 bases and V by 4 bases; bases with no gene match: 5. CDR3 length: 14 amino acids. CDR3 DNA: TGTGCCAGCAGCTCACAGGGGGCTGGGCAGCCCCAGCATTTT. Translating gives CASSSQGAGQPQHF.

This chain joins TRBV12-5 and TRBJ1-1; no definite D call. The germline V and J ends were trimmed by 2 bases and 5 bases, with 9 bases remaining between them. This CDR3 is built from 13 residues. Germline V gene lookup returns CDR1 LGHNT and CDR2 FRNRAP. CDR3 loop: CASGLRPGTEAFF. DNA for the CDR3: TGTGCTAGTGGTTTGAGGCCCGGGACTGAAGCTTTCTTT. Filled out from reference TRBV12-5 and TRBJ1-1, the complete variable domain reads DARVTQTPRHKVTEMGQEVTMRCQPILGHNTVFWYRQTMMQGLELLAYFRNRAPLDDSGMPKDRFSAEMPDATLATLKIQPSEPRDSAVYFCASGLRPGTEAFFGQGTRLTVV.

In this sample, this clonotype turned up once. V is TRBV6-5 and J is TRBJ1-2, with D tentatively TRBD1 (6 bases). V lost 9 bases, J lost 7 bases, and 15 bases lay in between. Per germline, CDR1 MNHEY and CDR2 SVGAGI. There are 12 residues in the CDR3. CDR3 sequence (DNA): TGTGCCAGTGGGGGCAGGGCCCCTGGCTACACCTTC. Encoded protein: CASGGRAPGYTF.

This sequence joins TRBV19 and TRBJ2-7; 7 nucleotides align to TRBD1. Germline loops: CDR1 LNHDA, CDR2 SQIVND (reference sequence). Trimming at V came to 5 bases and at J to 3 bases, leaving 4 bases not matched to a gene. The CDR3 covers 13 residues. The DNA for the CDR3 is TGTGCCAGTAGTGCCTGGGACAGCTACGAGCAGTACTTC. This codes for CASSAWDSYEQYF.

The chain is built from TRBV3-1 and TRBJ2-2; the D gene is possibly TRBD1 (5 bases). This CDR3 contains 17 residues. Germline CDR1 is LGHDT and CDR2 is YNNKEL (reference sequence). V dropped 4 bases and J dropped 4 bases, with 19 bases sitting between them. The CDR3: CASSRHFSDKGTGELFF. CDR3 bases: TGTGCCAGCAGCCGTCATTTTTCGGACAAGGGCACCGGGGAGCTGTTTTTT.

This clonotype came up a few times. The J gene is TRBJ1-1, the V gene TRBV28; D is uncertain. V gave up 10 bases and J gave up 1 base, with 10 bases separating them. Looked up from germline, CDR1 is MDHEN and CDR2 is SYDVKM. The CDR3 sequence is 12 residues long. CDR3: CATRRGNTEAFF. CDR3 nucleotide sequence: TGTGCCACTCGGCGGGGGAACACTGAAGCTTTCTTT.

This sequence joins TRBV12-3 or TRBV12-4 and TRBJ2-3, with 10 bases fitting TRBD2. Trimming took 3 bases from V and 4 from J; bases not matched to a gene: 4. The CDR3 is 15 residues long. CDR3 loop: CASSFTSGAPDTQYF. The DNA for the CDR3 is TGTGCCAGCAGTTTTACTAGCGGGGCCCCAGATACGCAGTATTTT.

The chain employs TRBV5-6 and TRBJ2-7, with 7 positions matching TRBD2. Germline loops: CDR1 SGHDT, CDR2 YYEEEE. The ends lost 3 bases at V and 6 bases at J; junction bases unmatched: 9. The CDR3 runs 14 residues. CDR3 sequence: CASSSRRELPEQYV. The CDR3 DNA follows: TGTGCCAGCAGCTCGCGGCGGGAGCTCCCCGAGCAGTACGTC.

V is TRBV20-1 and J is TRBJ2-7, with D hard to call. Germline assignment: CDR1 DFQATT and CDR2 SNEGSKA (reference sequence). The CDR3 length is 14 residues. Trimming stripped 1 base from V and 0 bases from J, with 10 bases between. The CDR3 loop reads CSARGPGSSYEQYF. The CDR3 bases are TGCAGTGCTAGAGGCCCCGGTTCCTCCTACGAGCAGTACTTC.

The chain couples TRBV4-1 to TRBJ2-3; unclear D gene. V was pared by 5 bases and J by 4 bases, with 10 bases between. Looked up from germline, CDR1 is MGHRA and CDR2 is YSYEKL. This CDR3 has 13 amino acids. The CDR3 loop reads CASSTVLSDTQYF. Written as DNA, the CDR3 is TGCGCCAGCAGCACCGTACTATCAGATACGCAGTATTTT.

J is TRBJ1-3 and V is TRBV4-1; D call uncertain. Germline CDR1 MGHRA, CDR2 YSYEKL. V was cut by 1 base and J by 2 bases, with 9 bases left in between. This CDR3 region has 15 residues. The CDR3 spells CASSQVVLPGNTIYF. CDR3 DNA sequence: TGCGCCAGCAGCCAAGTTGTCCTCCCTGGAAACACCATATATTTT.

The chain combines TRBV28 with TRBJ2-2; no firm D call. Trimming left V 2 bases short and J 1 base short, with 5 bases between. In germline, CDR1 is MDHEN, CDR2 SYDVKM. The CDR3 spans 14 residues. The CDR3 coding sequence is TGTGCCAGCAGTTTAGCCAGGAACACCGGGGAGCTGTTTTTT. This encodes CASSLARNTGELFF.

This chain links TRBV9 with TRBJ1-2; TRBD1 agrees at 7 bases. Trimming took 0 bases from V and 4 from J; bases not matched to a gene: 0. The length of the CDR3 is 13 residues. CDR1 is SGDLS and CDR2 is YYNGEE in the germline V gene. CDR3 loop: CASSVGQGYGYTF. DNA for the CDR3: TGTGCCAGCAGCGTAGGACAGGGCTATGGCTACACCTTC.

J is TRBJ2-7 and V is TRBV2; a weak D match, TRBD2 (5 bases). CDR3 size: 14 residues. CDR1 and CDR2 from the germline V gene are SNHLY and FYNNEI. V lost 6 bases and J 0 bases, leaving 12 bases between the germline ends. CDR3 residues: CASREVGSSYEQYF. CDR3 in DNA: TGTGCCAGCAGGGAGGTCGGAAGCTCCTACGAGCAGTACTTC.